A selection of T cell receptor beta chains follows, all from one sample in a study of shared clonotypes between healthy human individuals. The assay was immunoSEQ multiplex PCR, and TCRdb's table has in-frame clones only and misses some. The repertoire holds about 2.4 million clones, with 80% to 95% as singletons. The sample was naive CD4+ T cells from PBMCs. The origin of the receptors is a man between 18 and 29 years old in good health. Some clones in this sample may be carry-over from other donors' samples. Each CDR3 is given with its conserved first and last residue. D genes are given only for firm matches. The size field is filled for only some rows; it gives once, few, many or a size class.

D: TRBD2
V: TRBV10-3
size: .
J: TRBJ2-5
DNA: TGTGCCATCAGTGATAGCGGGAGCCAAGAGACCCAGTACTTC
CDR3: CAISDSGSQETQYF

D: TRBD1
V: TRBV6-1
size: .
J: TRBJ1-1
DNA: TGTGCCAGCAGTACGGGACAGCCGAACACTGAAGCTTTCTTT
CDR3: CASSTGQPNTEAFF

D: .
V: TRBV18
size: .
J: TRBJ2-7
DNA: TGTGCCAGCTCACCACCTTCAGGGAAGTACTACGAGCAGTACTTC
CDR3: CASSPPSGKYYEQYF

D: .
V: TRBV6-6
size: .
J: TRBJ2-7
DNA: TGTGCCAGCAGACCCCCCGGGGGACAGTCCTCCGAGCAGTACTTC
CDR3: CASRPPGGQSSEQYF

D: TRBD1
V: TRBV5-1
size: .
J: TRBJ1-3
DNA: TGCGCCAGCAGCGCCACAGGGGACGGTGGCAACACCATATATTTT
CDR3: CASSATGDGGNTIYF

D: .
V: TRBV7-2
size: .
J: TRBJ2-5
DNA: TGTGCCAGCAGCTGGAGCGGGACACTAATTAGTGAGACCCAGTACTTC
CDR3: CASSWSGTLISETQYF

D: TRBD1
V: TRBV7-9
size: .
J: TRBJ2-5
DNA: TGTGCCAGCAGCGCCCCCGACAGGGGGCTTGAGACCCAGTACTTC
CDR3: CASSAPDRGLETQYF

D: TRBD1
V: TRBV19
size: .
J: TRBJ2-7
DNA: TGTGCCAGTAGTATATCGGGACAGGGCTCCTACGAGCAGTACTTC
CDR3: CASSISGQGSYEQYF

D: TRBD1
V: TRBV5-6
size: .
J: TRBJ2-7
DNA: TGTGCCAGCAGCTTAACCGGGACAGCCCGCGAGCAGTACTTC
CDR3: CASSLTGTAREQYF

D: .
V: TRBV19
size: .
J: TRBJ1-3
DNA: TGTGCCAGTAGTCCCCGGCTCGCCTCTGGAAACACCATATATTTT
CDR3: CASSPRLASGNTIYF

D: .
V: TRBV5-5
size: .
J: TRBJ2-2
DNA: TGTGCCAGCAGCTTAGAGCGATTAGCGGTCGGGGCCGGGGAGCTGTTTTTT
CDR3: CASSLERLAVGAGELFF

D: .
V: TRBV10-3
size: .
J: TRBJ2-7
DNA: TGTGCCATCAGCGCCCAAGACTACGAGCAGTACTTC
CDR3: CAISAQDYEQYF

D: TRBD1
V: TRBV5-4
size: .
J: TRBJ1-2
DNA: TGTGCCAGCAGCTTCGCGACAGGGAGTATCGACTATGGCTACACCTTC
CDR3: CASSFATGSIDYGYTF

D: .
V: TRBV20-1
size: .
J: TRBJ2-7
DNA: TGCAGGATCGGGACCGGGGGGCTGGGGTTC
CDR3: CRIGTGGLGF

D: TRBD2
V: TRBV18
size: .
J: TRBJ2-2
DNA: TGTGCCAGCTCACCAAGACTAGCGGGAGGGCCGAGTAGCACCGGGGAGCTGTTTTTT
CDR3: CASSPRLAGGPSSTGELFF

D: .
V: TRBV28
size: .
J: TRBJ2-2
DNA: TGTGCCAGCAGCCTAGGGGGGGAGTCGGACACCGGGGAGCTGTTTTTT
CDR3: CASSLGGESDTGELFF

D: TRBD1
V: TRBV19
size: .
J: TRBJ1-2
DNA: TGTGCCAGTACCACAACTACAGGGGTCAACCTCTTCTATGGCTACACCTTC
CDR3: CASTTTTGVNLFYGYTF

D: TRBD1
V: TRBV5-1
size: .
J: TRBJ2-1
DNA: TGCGCCAGCAGCTTGGTTGGGGGCGCGGGACAGGGCCATGAGCAGTTCTTC
CDR3: CASSLVGGAGQGHEQFF

D: .
V: TRBV2
size: .
J: TRBJ1-5
DNA: TGTGCCAGCAAGTCCTCGGGGGCCAATCAGCCCCAGCATTTT
CDR3: CASKSSGANQPQHF

D: .
V: TRBV5-5
size: .
J: TRBJ2-6
DNA: TGTGCCAGCAGTACCGGAGGGACTGGGGCCAACGTCCTGACTTTC
CDR3: CASSTGGTGANVLTF

D: .
V: TRBV7-8
size: .
J: TRBJ2-3
DNA: TGTGCCAGCAGCAGGGTAATCGGTACAGATACGCAGTATTTT
CDR3: CASSRVIGTDTQYF

D: TRBD2
V: TRBV7-3
size: .
J: TRBJ2-3
DNA: TGTGCCAGCAGCTTAGGGCTAGCGGGGCGGGGCACAGATACGCAGTATTTT
CDR3: CASSLGLAGRGTDTQYF

D: TRBD1
V: TRBV5-1
size: once
J: TRBJ1-4
DNA: TGCGCCAGCAGCGGGACGCAGGGGGCTAATGAAAAACTGTTTTTT
CDR3: CASSGTQGANEKLFF

D: TRBD1
V: TRBV5-4
size: .
J: TRBJ1-1
DNA: TGTGCCAGCAGCCACGGACAGGGGACCATGAACACTGAAGCTTTCTTT
CDR3: CASSHGQGTMNTEAFF

D: .
V: TRBV6-5
size: .
J: TRBJ2-2
DNA: TGTGCCAGCAGTTACGCGGGACCAAATGCCGGGGAGCTGTTTTTT
CDR3: CASSYAGPNAGELFF

D: TRBD1
V: TRBV29-1
size: .
J: TRBJ1-4
DNA: TGCAGCGTTATGACAGGGCGCGGGAATGAAAAACTGTTTTTT
CDR3: CSVMTGRGNEKLFF

D: .
V: TRBV7-2
size: .
J: TRBJ2-1
DNA: TGTGCCAGCAGCTACACCGCCGGGACGCCCTACAATGAGCAGTTCTTC
CDR3: CASSYTAGTPYNEQFF

D: TRBD2
V: TRBV4-1
size: .
J: TRBJ2-1
DNA: TGCGCCAGCAGCCAAGAAAGCGGGAGAGGCAATGAGCAGTTCTTC
CDR3: CASSQESGRGNEQFF

D: .
V: TRBV5-1
size: .
J: TRBJ2-7
DNA: TGCGCCAGCAGCTTGAGGTCAGGGGGGCCCTACGAGCAGTACTTC
CDR3: CASSLRSGGPYEQYF

D: .
V: TRBV29-1
size: .
J: TRBJ2-3
DNA: TGCAGCGTACGACAGGTCCCGGGGGATACGCAGTATTTT
CDR3: CSVRQVPGDTQYF

D: .
V: TRBV5-1
size: .
J: TRBJ2-2
DNA: TGCGCCAGCAGCCTGACCGATAACACCGGGGAGCTGTTTTTT
CDR3: CASSLTDNTGELFF

D: .
V: TRBV25-1
size: .
J: TRBJ2-7
DNA: TGTGCCAGCTCATCAGACAGGCCCTACGAGCAGTACTTC
CDR3: CASSSDRPYEQYF

D: .
V: TRBV11-2
size: .
J: TRBJ2-5
DNA: TGTGCCAGCAGCCGGGGGGAGACCCAGTACTTC
CDR3: CASSRGETQYF

D: .
V: TRBV19
size: .
J: TRBJ1-1
DNA: TGTGCCAGCGATGGACGGATGAACACTGAAGCTTTCTTT
CDR3: CASDGRMNTEAFF

D: TRBD1
V: TRBV23-1
size: .
J: TRBJ2-2
DNA: TGCGCCAGTCATGGACAGGGTGTGGAGAACACCGGGGAGCTGTTTTTT
CDR3: CASHGQGVENTGELFF

D: TRBD2
V: TRBV15
size: .
J: TRBJ2-5
DNA: TGTGCCACCAGCAGAGATTCCGGCGGGAGTGAGACCCAGTACTTC
CDR3: CATSRDSGGSETQYF

D: TRBD1
V: TRBV9
size: .
J: TRBJ1-1
DNA: TGTGCCAGCAGCTTGGGACAGGCTAACACTGAAGCTTTCTTT
CDR3: CASSLGQANTEAFF

D: TRBD1
V: TRBV10-3
size: .
J: TRBJ2-2
DNA: TGTGCCATCACAAGCGACAGGGGTACCCCTCCGAACACCGGGGAGCTGTTTTTT
CDR3: CAITSDRGTPPNTGELFF

D: .
V: TRBV19
size: .
J: TRBJ2-1
DNA: TGTGCCAGTAGTATAGAACTCTACAGGAACAATGAGCAGTTCTTC
CDR3: CASSIELYRNNEQFF

D: .
V: TRBV11-2
size: .
J: TRBJ1-1
DNA: TGTGCCAGCAGCTTAAACAGGGCGGACACTGAAGCTTTCTTT
CDR3: CASSLNRADTEAFF

D: TRBD1
V: TRBV28
size: .
J: TRBJ1-2
DNA: TGTGCCAGCAGCCGGGACAGGGTCTATGGCTACACCTTC
CDR3: CASSRDRVYGYTF